This record concerns one T cell receptor beta chain sequence. These data originate in a study of blood T cell repertoires in COVID-19. Background on the study: Samples representing acute and convalescent COVID-19 were sourced from the United States, Italy and Spain. PBMCs, B-cell-depleted T cells, or T cells were the source of the cDNA or gDNA that made up the material.

TCRdb's table, derived via immunoSEQ multiplex PCR, lists solely in-frame clones and lacks some. Of 100,000 to 150,000 clones listed, roughly four fifths are singletons. Germline-derived CDR1 and CDR2 are SGDLS and YYNGEE. Between the trimmed V and J ends, which lost 4 bases and 2 bases, there was a span of 12 bases. The CDR3 covers 14 residues. Sequencing used peripheral blood. This receptor was identified in a woman aged 45-65 years with acute or convalescent COVID-19. The chain has TRBV9 and TRBJ2-5, with D maybe TRBD2 (5 bases). CDR3 region: CASSPGRGQETQYF. As DNA, the CDR3 is TGTGCCAGCAGCCCAGGCCGCGGGCAAGAGACCCAGTACTTC.